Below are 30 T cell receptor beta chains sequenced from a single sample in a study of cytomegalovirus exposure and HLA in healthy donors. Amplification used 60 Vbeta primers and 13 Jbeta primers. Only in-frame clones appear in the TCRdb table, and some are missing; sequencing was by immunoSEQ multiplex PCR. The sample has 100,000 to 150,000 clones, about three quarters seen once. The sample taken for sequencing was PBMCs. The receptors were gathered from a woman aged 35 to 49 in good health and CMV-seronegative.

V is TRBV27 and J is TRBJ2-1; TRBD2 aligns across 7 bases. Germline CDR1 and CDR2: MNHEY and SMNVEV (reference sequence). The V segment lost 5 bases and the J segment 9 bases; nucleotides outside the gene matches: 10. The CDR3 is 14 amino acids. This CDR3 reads CASSMLGTTGEQFF. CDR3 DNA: TGTGCCAGCAGTATGCTAGGGACTACGGGTGAGCAGTTCTTC.

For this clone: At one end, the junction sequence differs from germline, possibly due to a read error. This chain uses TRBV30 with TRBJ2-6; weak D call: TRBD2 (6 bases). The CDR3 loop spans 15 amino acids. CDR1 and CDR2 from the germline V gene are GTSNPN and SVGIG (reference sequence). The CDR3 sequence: CAWSVVGTGANGLTF. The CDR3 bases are TGTGCCTGGAGTGTCGTGGGGACTGGGGCCAACGGCCTGACTTTC.

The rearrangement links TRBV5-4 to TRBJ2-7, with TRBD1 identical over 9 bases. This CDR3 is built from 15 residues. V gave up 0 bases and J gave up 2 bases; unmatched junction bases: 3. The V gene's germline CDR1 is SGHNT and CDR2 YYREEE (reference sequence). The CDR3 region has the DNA TGTGCCAGCAGCTTGGCAGACAGGGGGGCCTACGAGCAGTACTTC. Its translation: CASSLADRGAYEQYF.

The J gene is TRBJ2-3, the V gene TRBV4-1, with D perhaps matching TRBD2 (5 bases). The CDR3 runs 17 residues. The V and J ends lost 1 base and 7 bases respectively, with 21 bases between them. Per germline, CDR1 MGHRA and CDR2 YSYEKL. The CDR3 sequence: CASSQGPSGELVNTQYF. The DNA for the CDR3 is TGCGCCAGCAGCCAAGGGCCTAGTGGGGAGTTAGTCAATACGCAGTATTTT.

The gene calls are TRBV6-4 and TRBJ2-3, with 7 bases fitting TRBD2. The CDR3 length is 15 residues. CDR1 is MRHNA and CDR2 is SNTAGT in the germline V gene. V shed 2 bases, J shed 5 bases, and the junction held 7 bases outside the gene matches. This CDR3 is CASSDGAGVGDTQYF. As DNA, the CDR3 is TGTGCCAGCAGTGACGGTGCGGGGGTTGGAGATACGCAGTATTTT.

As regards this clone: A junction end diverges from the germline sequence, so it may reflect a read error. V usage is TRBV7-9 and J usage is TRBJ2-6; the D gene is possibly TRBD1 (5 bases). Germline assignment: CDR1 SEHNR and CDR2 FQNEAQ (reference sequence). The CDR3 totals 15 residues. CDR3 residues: CASSDVFSGANGLTF. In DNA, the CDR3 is TGTGCCAGCAGCGACGTATTCTCTGGGGCCAACGGCCTGACTTTC.

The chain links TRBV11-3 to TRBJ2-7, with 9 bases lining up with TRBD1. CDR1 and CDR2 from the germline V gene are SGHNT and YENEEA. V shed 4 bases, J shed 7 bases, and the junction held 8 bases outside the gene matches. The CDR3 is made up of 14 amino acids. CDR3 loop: CASSSYRQGGEQYF. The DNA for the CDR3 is TGTGCCAGCAGCTCCTACCGACAGGGGGGGGAGCAGTACTTC.

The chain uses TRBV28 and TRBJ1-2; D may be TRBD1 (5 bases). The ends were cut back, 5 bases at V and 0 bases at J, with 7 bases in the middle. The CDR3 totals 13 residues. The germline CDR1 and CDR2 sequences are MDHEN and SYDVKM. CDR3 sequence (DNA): TGTGCCAGCAGTACAGGATCTAACTATGGCTACACCTTC. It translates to CASSTGSNYGYTF.

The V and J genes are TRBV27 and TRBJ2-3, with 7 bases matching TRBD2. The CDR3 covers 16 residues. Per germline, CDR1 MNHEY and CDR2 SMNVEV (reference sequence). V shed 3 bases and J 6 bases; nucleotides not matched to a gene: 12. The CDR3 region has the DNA TGTGCCAGCAGTTTCTCTAGCGGTTTAAGTCTGGATACGCAGTATTTT. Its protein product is CASSFSSGLSLDTQYF.

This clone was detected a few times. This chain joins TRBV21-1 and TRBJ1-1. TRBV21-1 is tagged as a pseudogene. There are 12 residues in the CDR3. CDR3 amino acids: CASNAGGGSAFF. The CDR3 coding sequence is TGTGCCAGCAACGCGGGGGGAGGGTCGGCTTTCTTT.

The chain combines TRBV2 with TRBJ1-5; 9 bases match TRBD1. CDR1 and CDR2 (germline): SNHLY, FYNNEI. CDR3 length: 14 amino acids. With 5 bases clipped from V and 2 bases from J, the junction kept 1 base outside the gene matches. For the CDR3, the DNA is TGTGCCAGCAGTAGGACAGGGGGCAATCAGCCCCAGCATTTT. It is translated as CASSRTGGNQPQHF.

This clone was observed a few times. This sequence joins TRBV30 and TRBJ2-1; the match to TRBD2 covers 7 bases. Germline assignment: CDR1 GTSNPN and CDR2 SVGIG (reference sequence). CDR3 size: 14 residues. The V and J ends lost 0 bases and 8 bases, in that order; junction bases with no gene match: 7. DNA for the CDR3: TGTGCCTGGAGTGTCAGCGGGATCAGCCATGAGCAGTTCTTC. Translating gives CAWSVSGISHEQFF.

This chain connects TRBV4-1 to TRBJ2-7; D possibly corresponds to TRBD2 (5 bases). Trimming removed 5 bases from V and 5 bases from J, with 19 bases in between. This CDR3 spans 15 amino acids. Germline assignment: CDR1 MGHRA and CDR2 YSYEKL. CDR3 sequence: CASSSGPGLNDEQYF. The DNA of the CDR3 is TGCGCCAGCAGCAGTGGCCCGGGGTTAAATGACGAGCAGTACTTC.

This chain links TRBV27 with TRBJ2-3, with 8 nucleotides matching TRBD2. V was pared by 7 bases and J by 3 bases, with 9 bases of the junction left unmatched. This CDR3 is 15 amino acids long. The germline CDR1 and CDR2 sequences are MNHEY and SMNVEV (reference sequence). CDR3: CASKTQREGTDTQYF. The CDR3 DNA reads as TGTGCCAGCAAAACCCAACGGGAGGGAACAGATACGCAGTATTTT.

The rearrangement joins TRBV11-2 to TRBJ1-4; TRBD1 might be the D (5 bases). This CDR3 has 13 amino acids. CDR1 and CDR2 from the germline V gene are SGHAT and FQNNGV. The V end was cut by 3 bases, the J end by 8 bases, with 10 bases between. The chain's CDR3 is CASSLRQSEKLFF. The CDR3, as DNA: TGTGCCAGCAGCTTGAGACAGTCGGAAAAACTGTTTTTT.

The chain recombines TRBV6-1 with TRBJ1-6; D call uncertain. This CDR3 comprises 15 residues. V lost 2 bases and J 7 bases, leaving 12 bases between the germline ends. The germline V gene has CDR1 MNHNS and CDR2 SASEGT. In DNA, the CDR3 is TGTGCCAGCAGTGAAATGTCGACACAGAATTCACCCCTCCACTTT. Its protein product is CASSEMSTQNSPLHF.

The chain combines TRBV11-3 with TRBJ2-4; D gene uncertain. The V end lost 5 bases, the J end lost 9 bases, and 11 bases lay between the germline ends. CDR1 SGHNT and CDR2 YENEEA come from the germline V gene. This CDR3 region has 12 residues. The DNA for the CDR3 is TGTGCCAGCAGCCCAAGTTCGGGCATTCAGTACTTC. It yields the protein CASSPSSGIQYF.

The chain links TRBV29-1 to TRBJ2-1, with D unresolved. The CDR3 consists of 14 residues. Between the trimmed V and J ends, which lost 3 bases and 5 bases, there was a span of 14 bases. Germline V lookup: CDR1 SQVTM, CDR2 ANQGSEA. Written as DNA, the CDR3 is TGCAGCGTTGATAGAGGAAATCTACACAATGAGCAGTTCTTC. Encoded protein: CSVDRGNLHNEQFF.

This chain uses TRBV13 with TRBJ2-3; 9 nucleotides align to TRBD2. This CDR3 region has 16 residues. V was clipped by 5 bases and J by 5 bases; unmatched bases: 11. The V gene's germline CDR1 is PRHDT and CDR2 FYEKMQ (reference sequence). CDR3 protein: CASSLPTAGGLDTQYF. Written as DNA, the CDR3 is TGTGCCAGCAGCCTCCCCACGGCGGGGGGGTTAGATACGCAGTATTTT.

CDR3 sequence reads: CASSSRTGNSPLHF. The DNA for the CDR3 is TGTGCCAGCAGTTCCCGGACAGGGAATTCACCCCTCCACTTT. The rearrangement joins TRBV6-5 to TRBJ1-6; 8 nucleotides match TRBD1. This CDR3 is 14 amino acids long. V was clipped by 4 bases and J by 7 bases; unmatched bases: 3. Germline V gene lookup returns CDR1 MNHEY and CDR2 SVGAGI.

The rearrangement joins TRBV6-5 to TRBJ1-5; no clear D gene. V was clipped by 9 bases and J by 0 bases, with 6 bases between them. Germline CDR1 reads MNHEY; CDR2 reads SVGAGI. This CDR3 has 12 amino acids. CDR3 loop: CARGSSNQPQHF. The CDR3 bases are TGTGCCAGGGGCAGTAGCAATCAGCCCCAGCATTTT.

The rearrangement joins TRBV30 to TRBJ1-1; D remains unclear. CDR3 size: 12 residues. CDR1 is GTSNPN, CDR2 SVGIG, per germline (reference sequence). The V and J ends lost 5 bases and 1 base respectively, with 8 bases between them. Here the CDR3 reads CAWRSGNTEAFF. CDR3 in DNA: TGTGCCTGGCGATCGGGGAACACTGAAGCTTTCTTT. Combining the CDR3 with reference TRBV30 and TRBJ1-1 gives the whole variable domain SQTIHQWPATLVQPVGSPLSLECTVEGTSNPNLYWYRQAAGRGLQLLFYSVGIGQISSEVPQNLSASRPQDRQFILSSKKLLLSDSGFYLCAWRSGNTEAFFGQGTRLTVV.

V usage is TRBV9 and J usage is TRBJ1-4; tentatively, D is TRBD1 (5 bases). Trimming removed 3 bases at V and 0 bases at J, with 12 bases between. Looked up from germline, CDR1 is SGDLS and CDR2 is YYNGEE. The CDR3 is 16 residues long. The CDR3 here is CASSGQQEATNEKLFF. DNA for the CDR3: TGTGCCAGCAGCGGGCAACAGGAAGCAACTAATGAAAAACTGTTTTTT.

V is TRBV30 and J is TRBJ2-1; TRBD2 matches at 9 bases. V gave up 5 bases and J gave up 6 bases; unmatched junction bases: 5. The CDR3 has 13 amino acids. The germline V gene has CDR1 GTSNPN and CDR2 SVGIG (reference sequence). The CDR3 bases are TGTGCCTGGTCCGCTAGCGGGATCAATGAGCAGTTCTTC. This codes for CAWSASGINEQFF.

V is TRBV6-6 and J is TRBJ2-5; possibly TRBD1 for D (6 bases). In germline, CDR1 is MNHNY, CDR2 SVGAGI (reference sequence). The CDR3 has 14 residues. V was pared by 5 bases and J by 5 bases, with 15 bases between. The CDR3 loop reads CASSPTGLVETQYF. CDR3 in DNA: TGTGCCAGCAGTCCGACAGGTTTAGTGGAGACCCAGTACTTC.

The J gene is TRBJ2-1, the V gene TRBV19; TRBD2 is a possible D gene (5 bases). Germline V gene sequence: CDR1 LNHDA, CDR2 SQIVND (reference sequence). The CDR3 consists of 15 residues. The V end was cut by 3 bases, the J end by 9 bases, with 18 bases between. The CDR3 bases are TGTGCCAGTAGTATGCTAGTCAGCCCCAGCGGTGAGCAGTTCTTC. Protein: CASSMLVSPSGEQFF.

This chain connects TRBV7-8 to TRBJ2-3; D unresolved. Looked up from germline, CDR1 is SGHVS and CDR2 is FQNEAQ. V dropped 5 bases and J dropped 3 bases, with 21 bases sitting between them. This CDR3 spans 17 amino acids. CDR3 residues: CASSPLGNPFSTDTQYF. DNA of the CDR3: TGTGCCAGCAGCCCCCTGGGCAATCCCTTCTCTACAGATACGCAGTATTTT.

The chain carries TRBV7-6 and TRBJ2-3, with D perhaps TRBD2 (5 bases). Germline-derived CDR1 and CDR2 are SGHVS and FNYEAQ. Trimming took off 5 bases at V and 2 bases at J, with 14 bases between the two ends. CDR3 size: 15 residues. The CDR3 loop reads CASSPLVEYTDTQYF. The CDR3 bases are TGTGCCAGCAGCCCACTAGTAGAGTACACAGATACGCAGTATTTT.

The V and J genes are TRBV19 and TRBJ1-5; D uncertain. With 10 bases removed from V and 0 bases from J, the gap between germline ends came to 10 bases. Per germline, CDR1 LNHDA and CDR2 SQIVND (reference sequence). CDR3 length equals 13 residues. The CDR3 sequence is CATADYSNQPQHF. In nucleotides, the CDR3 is TGTGCCACGGCGGATTATAGCAATCAGCCCCAGCATTTT. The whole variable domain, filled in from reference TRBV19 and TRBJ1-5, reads DGGITQSPKYLFRKEGQNVTLSCEQNLNHDAMYWYRQDPGQGLRLIYYSQIVNDFQKGDIAEGYSVSREKKESFPLTVTSAQKNPTAFYLCATADYSNQPQHFGDGTRLSIL.

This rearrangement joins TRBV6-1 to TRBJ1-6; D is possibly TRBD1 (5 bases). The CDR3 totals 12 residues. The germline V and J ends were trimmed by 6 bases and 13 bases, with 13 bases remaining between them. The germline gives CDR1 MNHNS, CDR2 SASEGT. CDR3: CASSSTGRPLHF. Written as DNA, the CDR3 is TGTGCCAGCAGCTCAACAGGTCGTCCCCTCCACTTT.